A single sample is the source of the 6 T cell receptor beta chains below, sequenced in a study of radiotherapy plus CTLA-4 blockade in lung cancer. Profiled with immunoSEQ multiplex PCR; TCRdb holds only in-frame clones, not every one. The table lists 35,000 to 45,000 clones, approximately 77% of them singletons. The sequencing here drew on peripheral blood, taken from a patient treated with radiotherapy plus ipilimumab. The receptors stem from a human donor with non-small cell lung cancer whose response to radiotherapy plus ipilimumab could not be evaluated.

V is TRBV30 and J is TRBJ1-3; D perhaps matches TRBD1 (6 bases). This CDR3 has 11 amino acids. V lost 2 bases to trimming and J lost 13 bases, with 12 bases between them. Germline-derived CDR1 and CDR2 are GTSNPN and SVGIG (reference sequence). CDR3 amino acids: CAWSLQGRIYF. The CDR3 DNA is TGTGCCTGGAGTTTACAGGGCCGGATATATTTT.

V and J are TRBV7-2 and TRBJ1-5, with 7 bases identical to TRBD1. The ends lost 4 bases at V and 0 bases at J; junction bases unmatched: 3. The CDR3 consists of 15 residues. The germline V gene encodes CDR1 SGHTA and CDR2 FQGNSA. The CDR3 loop is CASSWGQYSNQPQHF. In DNA form, the CDR3 reads TGTGCCAGCAGCTGGGGACAGTATAGCAATCAGCCCCAGCATTTT.

Worth noting for this clone: The sample has other DNA sequences that encode this CDR3 too. The V and J genes are TRBV18 and TRBJ2-7, with D perhaps matching TRBD1 (6 bases). Per the germline V gene, CDR1 is KGHSH and CDR2 is LQKENI. This CDR3 contains 15 residues. Trimming left V 3 bases short and J 2 bases short, with 14 bases between. The DNA for the CDR3 is TGTGCCAGCTCACCCCCAACAGGGAACACCTACGAGCAGTACTTC. Translating it yields CASSPPTGNTYEQYF.

This clone was seen only once. The chain is built from TRBV29-1 and TRBJ2-1, with 8 bases identical to TRBD2. The CDR3 is made up of 15 amino acids. Trimming took 3 bases from V and 5 from J; bases not matched to a gene: 9. Looked up from germline, CDR1 is SQVTM and CDR2 is ANQGSEA. CDR3 DNA: TGCAGCGTTGAGTTTCGGGGGGGGTTCGACAATGAGCAGTTCTTC. As protein: CSVEFRGGFDNEQFF.

The genes are TRBV5-1 and TRBJ2-2, with TRBD2 identical over 8 bases. CDR1 and CDR2 from the germline V gene are SGHRS and YFSETQ. The junction had 11 bases not matched to a gene; V was cut back by 4 bases and J by 6 bases. There are 16 residues in the CDR3. CDR3 sequence (DNA): TGCGCCAGCAGCCCCGCGGTTGAGCGGGGGTCCGGGGAGCTGTTTTTT. The encoded protein is CASSPAVERGSGELFF.

By sample fraction, this clone is medium-sized. This rearrangement joins TRBV6-4 to TRBJ1-2, with D possibly being TRBD1 (5 bases). The CDR3 extends over 14 amino acids. V gave up 6 bases and J gave up 0 bases, with 11 bases separating them. Germline V gives CDR1 MRHNA, CDR2 SNTAGT. CDR3 protein: CASRPAGTNYGYTF. The DNA for the CDR3 is TGTGCCAGCAGGCCCGCAGGGACTAACTATGGCTACACCTTC.